The 22 T cell receptor beta chains presented below share a single source sample, sequenced in a study of blood T cell repertoires in COVID-19. The repertoire was sequenced with immunoSEQ multiplex PCR; TCRdb's copy has only in-frame clones and lacks some. The data show some 250,000 clones, around 86% seen once. The specimen was peripheral blood. Receptors originate from a man younger than 45 who had recovered from COVID-19.

The rearrangement uses TRBV10-3 and TRBJ2-7; 7 bases are a match to TRBD1. CDR3 length: 17 amino acids. J gave up 3 bases and V 3 bases, and 14 bases lay outside the gene matches. Germline V gene sequence: CDR1 ENHRY, CDR2 SYGVKD. The CDR3 loop reads CAISDQIRGTNHYEQYV. The CDR3 coding sequence is TGTGCCATCAGTGACCAGATCAGGGGGACAAACCACTACGAGCAGTACGTC.

This clone was picked up one time. The rearrangement uses TRBV15 and TRBJ2-1; TRBD2 matches at 8 bases. CDR1 and CDR2 (germline): LNHNV, YYDKDF (reference sequence). Germline trimming cut 2 bases from V and 4 bases from J; bases unmatched to any gene: 1. The length of the CDR3 is 14 residues. CDR3 region: CATSRIAGYNEQFF. The CDR3 nucleotides read TGTGCCACCAGCAGAATAGCGGGGTACAATGAGCAGTTCTTC.

This chain connects TRBV6-1 to TRBJ1-3; 7 bases are shared with TRBD1. V dropped 1 base and J dropped 0; count of bases not matched to a gene: 0. The CDR3 covers 15 residues. From germline, CDR1 is MNHNS and CDR2 SASEGT. DNA of the CDR3: TGTGCCAGCAGTGAAGGGGACAGCTCTGGAAACACCATATATTTT. Translating gives CASSEGDSSGNTIYF.

The gene calls are TRBV13 and TRBJ1-2; D gene ambiguous. In germline, CDR1 is PRHDT, CDR2 FYEKMQ (reference sequence). The CDR3 loop spans 15 amino acids. Trimming took off 0 bases at V and 0 bases at J, with 8 bases between the two ends. Written as DNA, the CDR3 is TGTGCCAGCAGCTTAGGCCTGTCTGCTAACTATGGCTACACCTTC. This translates into CASSLGLSANYGYTF.

V is TRBV27 and J is TRBJ1-2; D call uncertain. Trimming took 3 bases from V and 2 from J, leaving 13 bases between them. CDR1 is MNHEY, CDR2 SMNVEV, per germline (reference sequence). CDR3 length: 15 amino acids. The CDR3 nucleotides read TGTGCCAGCAGTTTCCGTTGGGCCCACAACTATGGCTACACCTTC. Translating it yields CASSFRWAHNYGYTF.

The J gene is TRBJ2-2, the V gene TRBV9; tentatively, D is TRBD2 (6 bases). Germline V gives CDR1 SGDLS, CDR2 YYNGEE. The V gene lost 2 bases and the J gene lost 11 bases, with 7 bases spanning the gap. The CDR3 has 11 amino acids. The CDR3 bases are TGTGCCAGCAGCGTGGGGGGAGAGCTGTTTTTT. It yields the protein CASSVGGELFF.

The chain joins TRBV5-1 to TRBJ1-5; 7 positions agree with TRBD1. The germline gives CDR1 SGHRS, CDR2 YFSETQ. This CDR3 has 14 residues. V lost 4 bases to trimming and J lost 5 bases; unmatched junction nucleotides: 6. CDR3 amino acids: CASSPGQDDQPQHF. The CDR3 coding sequence is TGCGCCAGCAGCCCCGGACAGGACGATCAGCCCCAGCATTTT.

The chain is built from TRBV19 and TRBJ2-7; the D gene is possibly TRBD2 (6 bases). Trimming took off 2 bases at V and 2 bases at J, with 13 bases between the two ends. Germline V gene lookup returns CDR1 LNHDA and CDR2 SQIVND (reference sequence). The CDR3 extends over 15 amino acids. DNA for the CDR3: TGTGCCAGTAGTATAAGTGGAGGGGCCACCTACGAGCAGTACTTC. Protein sequence: CASSISGGATYEQYF.

This clone was picked up a small number of times. The chain uses TRBV18 and TRBJ1-1; 8 nucleotides line up with TRBD1. V trimming: 5 bases; J trimming: 5 bases; junction bases outside the gene matches: 10. The CDR3 runs 15 residues. Germline loops: CDR1 KGHSH, CDR2 LQKENI. The CDR3 sequence: CASSGRGQGRTEAFF. Written as DNA, the CDR3 is TGTGCCAGCTCAGGCCGCGGACAGGGAAGGACTGAAGCTTTCTTT.

In its sample, this clone was seen once. The J gene is TRBJ2-6, the V gene TRBV4-1; D may be TRBD2 (5 bases). Germline loops: CDR1 MGHRA, CDR2 YSYEKL. V was pared by 1 base and J by 3 bases, with 19 bases between. This CDR3 is built from 19 residues. The CDR3 region has the DNA TGCGCCAGCAGCCAAGGGGTTTTTGAGAGAGGGAGTGGGGCCAACGTCCTGACTTTC. Translated: CASSQGVFERGSGANVLTF.

This clone was seen a handful of times. The chain recombines TRBV2 with TRBJ1-2; 8 nucleotides agree with TRBD1. The CDR3 runs to 13 residues. J was trimmed by 7 bases and V by 11 bases; bases with no gene match: 12. CDR1 and CDR2 (germline): SNHLY, FYNNEI. The CDR3 DNA is TGTGCCGGAAAAGGACAGGGCGGGAGTGGCTACACCTTC. Encoded protein: CAGKGQGGSGYTF. Full variable domain (missing parts from reference TRBV2 and TRBJ1-2): EPEVTQTPSHQVTQMGQEVILRCVPISNHLYFYWYRQILGQKVEFLVSFYNNEISEKSEIFDDQFSVERPDGSNFTLKIRSTKLEDSAMYFCAGKGQGGSGYTFGSGTRLTVV.

This chain links TRBV19 with TRBJ1-2; maybe TRBD1 (5 bases). Germline V lookup: CDR1 LNHDA, CDR2 SQIVND (reference sequence). V lost 6 bases and J 4 bases, leaving 15 bases between the germline ends. The CDR3 has 14 amino acids. CDR3 loop: CASRPGPRGYGYTF. CDR3 coding DNA: TGTGCCAGTAGGCCAGGGCCGCGGGGCTATGGCTACACCTTC.

Only one count was recorded for this clone. The chain carries TRBV7-3 and TRBJ2-7; 9 bases agree with TRBD2. In germline, CDR1 is SGHTA, CDR2 FQGTGA. The CDR3 runs to 13 residues. J was trimmed by 7 bases and V by 5 bases; bases with no gene match: 6. The CDR3 region has the DNA TGTGCCAGCAGCCCTTACAGCGGGGGGGAGCAGTACTTC. Translated: CASSPYSGGEQYF.

CDR3: CASRQRTGVRELFF. CDR3 DNA: TGTGCCAGCAGGCAAAGGACAGGGGTGAGGGAGCTGTTTTTT. The V call is TRBV2, the J call TRBJ2-2; 9 bases map to TRBD1. The length of the CDR3 is 14 residues. Germline assignment: CDR1 SNHLY and CDR2 FYNNEI. J was trimmed by 9 bases and V by 6 bases; bases with no gene match: 8.

V usage is TRBV2 and J usage is TRBJ2-7; possibly TRBD2 for D (5 bases). Germline V lookup: CDR1 SNHLY, CDR2 FYNNEI. The CDR3 loop spans 13 amino acids. Trimming pared 5 bases from V and 2 bases from J, leaving 10 bases between. CDR3 sequence: CASSTPGTYEQYF. The CDR3 DNA reads TGTGCCAGCAGTACTCCCGGGACCTACGAGCAGTACTTC.

This clone was observed at least ten times. The genes are TRBV7-9 and TRBJ1-3; 7 bases align to TRBD1. Germline trimming cut 0 bases from V and 0 bases from J; bases unmatched to any gene: 11. CDR3 length: 19 residues. The germline V gene has CDR1 SEHNR and CDR2 FQNEAQ (reference sequence). CDR3 nucleotide sequence: TGTGCCAGCAGCTTAGCACAGGGGAGAGGCAGGCCCTCTGGAAACACCATATATTTT. Protein: CASSLAQGRGRPSGNTIYF. The whole variable domain, remainder taken from reference TRBV7-9 and TRBJ1-3, is DTGVSQNPRHKITKRGQNVTFRCDPISEHNRLYWYRQTLGQGPEFLTYFQNEAQLEKSRLLSDRFSAERPKGSFSTLEIQRTEQGDSAMYLCASSLAQGRGRPSGNTIYFGEGSWLTVV.

This chain joins TRBV7-9 and TRBJ1-2; D is ambiguous. The ends were cut back, 6 bases at V and 3 bases at J, with 14 bases in the middle. Germline V gene data show CDR1 as SEHNR and CDR2 as FQNEAQ (reference sequence). This CDR3 comprises 14 residues. The CDR3 loop is CASSRNIGDYGYTF. DNA for the CDR3: TGTGCCAGCAGTCGAAACATCGGGGACTATGGCTACACCTTC. Combining the CDR3 with reference TRBV7-9 and TRBJ1-2 gives the whole variable domain DTGVSQNPRHKITKRGQNVTFRCDPISEHNRLYWYRQTLGQGPEFLTYFQNEAQLEKSRLLSDRFSAERPKGSFSTLEIQRTEQGDSAMYLCASSRNIGDYGYTFGSGTRLTVV.

This chain joins TRBV7-9 and TRBJ2-3, with TRBD2 identical over 11 bases. CDR3 length equals 16 residues. From germline, CDR1 is SEHNR and CDR2 FQNEAQ (reference sequence). V lost 4 bases to trimming and J lost 2 bases; unmatched junction nucleotides: 5. In DNA form, the CDR3 reads TGTGCCAGCAGCTCAATGGGACTAGCGGTCACAGATACGCAGTATTTT. Its protein is CASSSMGLAVTDTQYF. Based on the CDR3 plus reference TRBV7-9 and TRBJ2-3, the full variable domain is DTGVSQNPRHKITKRGQNVTFRCDPISEHNRLYWYRQTLGQGPEFLTYFQNEAQLEKSRLLSDRFSAERPKGSFSTLEIQRTEQGDSAMYLCASSSMGLAVTDTQYFGPGTRLTVL.

This rearrangement joins TRBV15 to TRBJ1-2; tentative D call: TRBD1 (5 bases). V dropped 4 bases and J dropped 6 bases, with 6 bases sitting between them. There are 11 residues in the CDR3. Germline-derived CDR1 and CDR2 are LNHNV and YYDKDF (reference sequence). The CDR3 is CATSKGDGYTF. The CDR3, as DNA: TGTGCCACCAGCAAAGGGGATGGCTACACCTTC.

The rearrangement joins TRBV6-5 to TRBJ1-1; 8 nucleotides line up with TRBD1. V shed 7 bases, J shed 1 base, and the junction held 8 bases outside the gene matches. The CDR3 runs 15 residues. CDR1 and CDR2 (germline): MNHEY, SVGAGI. The CDR3 coding sequence is TGTGCCAGCAAACATGGACAGGGATCGAACACTGAAGCTTTCTTT. Its translation is CASKHGQGSNTEAFF.

J is TRBJ1-2 and V is TRBV18, with D uncertain. This CDR3 has 14 amino acids. The germline V gene encodes CDR1 KGHSH and CDR2 LQKENI. V lost 1 base and J 7 bases, leaving 13 bases between the germline ends. CDR3 sequence reads: CASSPLVLDGGYTF. The CDR3 DNA reads as TGTGCCAGCTCACCACTGGTCTTAGATGGTGGCTACACCTTC. The whole variable domain, filled in from reference TRBV18 and TRBJ1-2, reads NAGVMQNPRHLVRRRGQEARLRCSPMKGHSHVYWYRQLPEEGLKFMVYLQKENIIDESGMPKERFSAEFPKEGPSILRIQQVVRGDSAAYFCASSPLVLDGGYTFGSGTRLTVV.

The rearrangement links TRBV11-2 to TRBJ2-3; 12 bases align to TRBD1. This CDR3 region has 16 residues. V shed 6 bases, J shed 6 bases, and the junction held 10 bases outside the gene matches. Germline CDR1 and CDR2: SGHAT and FQNNGV. The CDR3 region is CASSQPGQGAGDTQYF. The CDR3 DNA reads as TGTGCCAGCAGTCAACCGGGACAGGGGGCAGGCGATACGCAGTATTTT.